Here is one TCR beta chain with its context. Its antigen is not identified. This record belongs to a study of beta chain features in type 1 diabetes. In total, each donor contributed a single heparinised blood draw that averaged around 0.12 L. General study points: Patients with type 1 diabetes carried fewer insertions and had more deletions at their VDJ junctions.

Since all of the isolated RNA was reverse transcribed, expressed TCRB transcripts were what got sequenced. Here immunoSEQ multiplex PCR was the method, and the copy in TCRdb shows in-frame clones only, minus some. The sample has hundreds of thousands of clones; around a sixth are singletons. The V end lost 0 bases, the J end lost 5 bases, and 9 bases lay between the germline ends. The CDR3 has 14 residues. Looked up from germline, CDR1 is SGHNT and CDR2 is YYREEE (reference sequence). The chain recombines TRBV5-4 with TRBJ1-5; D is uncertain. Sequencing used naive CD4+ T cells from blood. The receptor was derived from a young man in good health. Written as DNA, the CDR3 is TGTGCCAGCAGCTTGGCGGGTGTGGATCAGCCCCAGCATTTT. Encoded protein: CASSLAGVDQPQHF.